This T cell receptor beta chain was captured in a study of cytomegalovirus exposure and HLA in healthy donors. General study points: Researchers reported that a few CMV-associated chains were confirmed in vitro as CMV antigen-specific.

Trimming left V 7 bases short and J 0 bases short, with 7 bases between. The CDR3 spans 13 residues. CDR1 and CDR2 (germline): MGHRA, YSYEKL. The PCR had 60 Vbeta and 13 Jbeta primers. Clones were read by immunoSEQ multiplex PCR, and TCRdb kept only the in-frame ones, dropping some. The sample records approximately 220,000 clones, roughly 83% being singletons. As concerns this clone: Its antigen is unknown.

Sequencing input: PBMCs. This clonotype originated in a boy younger than 10 in good health and CMV-seronegative. The V call is TRBV4-1, the J call TRBJ2-4; tentatively, D is TRBD2 (6 bases). The CDR3 protein is CASTGLAKNIQYF. DNA of the CDR3: TGCGCCAGCACGGGACTAGCCAAAAACATTCAGTACTTC.